This TCR beta chain stems from a study of graft-versus-host responses after intestinal transplantation. The trim removed 1 base at V and 4 bases at J, leaving 12 bases unmatched. Germline V gene sequence: CDR1 SGHTA, CDR2 FQGTGA. The CDR3 contains 18 residues. Comment on this clone: Antigen unknown.

The repertoire was sequenced with immunoSEQ multiplex PCR; TCRdb's copy has only in-frame clones and lacks some. The data show about 96,000 clones, 92% seen once. The V and J genes are TRBV7-3 and TRBJ2-1; 8 bases match TRBD1. This clonotype was obtained from a human donor who received an intestinal transplant. Specimen: unstimulated CD4+ T cells sorted from spleen or lymph node cells, collected before intestinal transplant. The CDR3 reads CASSLRQGSLLSYNEQFF. CDR3 bases: TGTGCCAGCAGCTTAAGACAGGGGTCCTTACTAAGTTACAATGAGCAGTTCTTC.